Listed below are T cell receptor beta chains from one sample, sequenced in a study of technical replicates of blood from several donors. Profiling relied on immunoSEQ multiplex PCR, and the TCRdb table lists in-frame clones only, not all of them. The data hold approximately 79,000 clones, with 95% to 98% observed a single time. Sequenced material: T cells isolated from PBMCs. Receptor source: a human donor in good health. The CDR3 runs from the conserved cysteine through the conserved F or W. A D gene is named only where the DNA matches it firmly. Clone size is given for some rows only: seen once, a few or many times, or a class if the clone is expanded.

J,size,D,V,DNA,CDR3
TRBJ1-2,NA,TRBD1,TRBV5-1,TGCGCCAGCAGCTTGACAGGGGACAACTATGGCTACACCTTC,CASSLTGDNYGYTF
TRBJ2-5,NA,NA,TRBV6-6,TGTGCCAGCACCTCCCAAGAGACCCAGTACTTC,CASTSQETQYF
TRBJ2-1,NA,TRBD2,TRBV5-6,TGTGCCAGCAGCTTGTGGCGGGAGTCCTACAATGAGCAGTTCTTC,CASSLWRESYNEQFF
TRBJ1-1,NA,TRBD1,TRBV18,TGTGCCAGCTCACCATTCCAGCCGGGACAGGGGATGAACACTGAAGCTTTCTTT,CASSPFQPGQGMNTEAFF
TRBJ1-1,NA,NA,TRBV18,TGTGCCAGCTCACCCCAGGGGAAGGAAACTGAAGCTTTCTTT,CASSPQGKETEAFF
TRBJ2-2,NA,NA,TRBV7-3,TGTGCCAGCAGCTTCTCGACCGGGGAGCTGTTTTTT,CASSFSTGELFF
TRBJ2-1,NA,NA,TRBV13,TGTGCCAGCAGCTCCCGAGAAACGGGAGCGGATGAGCAGTTCTTC,CASSSRETGADEQFF
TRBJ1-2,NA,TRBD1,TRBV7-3,TGTGCCAGCAGCCCGTATGGGACAGGGGGCCAGGAGGGCTACACCTTC,CASSPYGTGGQEGYTF
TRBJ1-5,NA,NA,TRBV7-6,TGTGCCAGCAGCTTATCAGAGGAGTTCAATCAGCCCCAGCATTTT,CASSLSEEFNQPQHF
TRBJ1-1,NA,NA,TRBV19,TGTGCCAGTAGTATCCAGGGCGGCACTGAAGCTTTCTTT,CASSIQGGTEAFF
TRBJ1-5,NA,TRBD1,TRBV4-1,TGCGCCAGCAGCCTGGGCCTGGCCAGGGGGCCGAATCAGCCCCAGCATTTT,CASSLGLARGPNQPQHF
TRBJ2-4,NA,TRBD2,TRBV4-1,TGCGCCAGCAGCCAAACCTTACACGACGCCCGGACTAGCGGGAGGGCTGACATTCAGTACTTC,CASSQTLHDARTSGRADIQYF
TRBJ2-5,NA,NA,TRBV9,TGTGCCAGCAGCGAAGGATGGATCAGCCCTGACTCAGAGACCCAGTACTTC,CASSEGWISPDSETQYF
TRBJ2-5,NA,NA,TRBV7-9,TGTGCCAGCAGCTCTATTACGATACAAGAGACCCAGTACTTC,CASSSITIQETQYF
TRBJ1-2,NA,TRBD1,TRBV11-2,TGTGCCAGCAGCTTTGGGGACAGCGAGGGCTACACCTTC,CASSFGDSEGYTF
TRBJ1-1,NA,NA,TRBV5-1,TGCGCCAGCAGCTATGGACAAAACACTGAAGCTTTCTTT,CASSYGQNTEAFF
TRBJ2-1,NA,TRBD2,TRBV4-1,TGCGCCAGCAGCCAACCCCGGACTAGCGGGATCAATGAGCAGTTCTTC,CASSQPRTSGINEQFF
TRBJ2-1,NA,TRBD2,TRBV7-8,TGTGCCAGCAGCGGGACTAGCCCTGAGCAGTTCTTC,CASSGTSPEQFF
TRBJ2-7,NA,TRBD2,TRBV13,TGTGCCAGCAGCTTAGGACTAGCGAATTACGAGCAGTACTTC,CASSLGLANYEQYF
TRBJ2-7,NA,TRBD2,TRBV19,TGTGCCAGTAGTAACGTAGCGGGAGAACGAGAGCAGTACTTC,CASSNVAGEREQYF
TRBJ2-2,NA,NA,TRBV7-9,TGTGCCAGCAGCTTAATAAACACCGGGGAGCTGTTTTTT,CASSLINTGELFF
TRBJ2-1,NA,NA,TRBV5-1,TGCGCCAGCAGCTCGAAAGATAGCACAAGCTACAATGAGCAGTTCTTC,CASSSKDSTSYNEQFF
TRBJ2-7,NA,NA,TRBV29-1,TGCAGCGCCAGAGTTAGCGGAATCTCCTACGAGCAGTACTTC,CSARVSGISYEQYF
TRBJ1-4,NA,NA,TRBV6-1,TGTGCCAGCAGTGAATTCGGGACTGTTAATGAAAAACTGTTTTTT,CASSEFGTVNEKLFF
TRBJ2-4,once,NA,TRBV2,TGTGCCAGCAGTGAAAGGCAGGAAGGCAAAAACATTCAGTACTTC,CASSERQEGKNIQYF
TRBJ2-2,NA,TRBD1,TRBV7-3,TGTGCCAGCAGCTTAAGCCGGGACAGGGGGACCGGGGAGCTGTTTTTT,CASSLSRDRGTGELFF
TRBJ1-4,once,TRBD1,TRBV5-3,TGTGCCAAACTGACAGGGAGCCTCGAAAAACTGTTTTTT,CAKLTGSLEKLFF
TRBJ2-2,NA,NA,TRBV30,TGTGCCTGGAGTGTAGCGGCGGGGTCCACCGGGGAGCTGTTTTTT,CAWSVAAGSTGELFF
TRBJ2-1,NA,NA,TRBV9,TGTGCCAGCAGCGTAGGGGGCGCAGACTCCTACAATGAGCAGTTCTTC,CASSVGGADSYNEQFF
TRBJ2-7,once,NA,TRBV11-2,TGTGCCAGCAGCTCCCGGGGGCGGGAGTCCTACGAGCAGTACTTC,CASSSRGRESYEQYF
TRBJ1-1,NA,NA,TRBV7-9,TGTGCCAGCAGCTCCACTCGCAAAAACACTGAAGCTTTCTTT,CASSSTRKNTEAFF
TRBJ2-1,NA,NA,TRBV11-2,TGTGCCAGCACTGGACAGAGCTCCTACAATGAGCAGTTCTTC,CASTGQSSYNEQFF
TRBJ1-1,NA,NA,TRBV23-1,TGCGCCAGCAGTCAATTTAGCGGGAACACTGAAGCTTTCTTT,CASSQFSGNTEAFF
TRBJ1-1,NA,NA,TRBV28,TGTGCCAGCAGTAAAAACCCATGGAGGGATGGAACTGAAGCTTTCTTT,CASSKNPWRDGTEAFF
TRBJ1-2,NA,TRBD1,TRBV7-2,TGTGCCAGCAGCTTAGCGACCTCCGGGACAGGGAACTATGGCTACACCTTC,CASSLATSGTGNYGYTF
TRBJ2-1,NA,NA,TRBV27,TGTGCCAGCAGTTTATATACTAGAGTTGAGCAGTTCTTC,CASSLYTRVEQFF
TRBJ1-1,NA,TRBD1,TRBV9,TGTGCCAGCAGCGCATGGGGGGGACAGGGGAAAACTGAAGCTTTCTTT,CASSAWGGQGKTEAFF
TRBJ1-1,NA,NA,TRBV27,TGTGCCAGCAGGACCACAGGGAACACTGAAGCTTTCTTT,CASRTTGNTEAFF
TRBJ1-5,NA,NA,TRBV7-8,TGTGCCAGCAGCCCTCAGGCGGGACTTCCAAATCAGCCCCAGCATTTT,CASSPQAGLPNQPQHF
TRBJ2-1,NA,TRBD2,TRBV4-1,TGCGCCAGCAGACGTGGACTAGGGTACAATGAGCAGTTCTTC,CASRRGLGYNEQFF
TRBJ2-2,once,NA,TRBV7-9,TGTGCCAGCAGCTTAGGCGGGGCCGGGGAGCTGTTTTTT,CASSLGGAGELFF
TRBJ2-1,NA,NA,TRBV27,TGTGCCAGCAGACCAGTACAGGGTAATGAGCAGTTCTTC,CASRPVQGNEQFF
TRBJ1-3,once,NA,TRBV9,TGTGCCAGCAGCGTAGGTGACCGAGGATTAAGACGTCTCTCTGGAAACACCATATATTTT,CASSVGDRGLRRLSGNTIYF